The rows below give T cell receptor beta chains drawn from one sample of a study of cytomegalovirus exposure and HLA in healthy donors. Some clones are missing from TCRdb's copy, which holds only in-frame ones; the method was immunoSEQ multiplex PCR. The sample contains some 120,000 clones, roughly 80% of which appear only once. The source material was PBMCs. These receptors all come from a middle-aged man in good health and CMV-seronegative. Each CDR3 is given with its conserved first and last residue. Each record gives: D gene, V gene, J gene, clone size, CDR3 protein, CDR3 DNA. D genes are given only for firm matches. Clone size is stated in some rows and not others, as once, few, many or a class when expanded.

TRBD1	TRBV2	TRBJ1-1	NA	CGSMRDSSNTEAFF	TGTGGATCAATGAGGGACAGTTCGAACACTGAAGCTTTCTTT
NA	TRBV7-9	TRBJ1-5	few	CASTTNGNQPQHF	TGTGCCAGCACCACCAACGGTAATCAGCCCCAGCATTTT
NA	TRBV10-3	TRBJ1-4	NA	CAIRAGAGDEKLFF	TGTGCCATCAGGGCGGGGGCAGGGGACGAAAAACTGTTTTTT
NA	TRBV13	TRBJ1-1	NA	CASSLGLKGVTEAFF	TGTGCCAGCAGCTTAGGCCTAAAGGGGGTCACTGAAGCTTTCTTT
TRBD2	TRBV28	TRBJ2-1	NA	CASSTSGSLSFF	TGTGCCAGCAGTACTAGCGGGAGTCTCTCGTTCTTC
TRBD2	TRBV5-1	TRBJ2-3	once	CASSLLAGADTQYF	TGCGCCAGCAGCTTACTAGCGGGGGCAGATACGCAGTATTTT
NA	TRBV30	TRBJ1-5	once	CAWSVGPGQPQHF	TGTGCCTGGAGTGTCGGTCCAGGCCAGCCCCAGCATTTT
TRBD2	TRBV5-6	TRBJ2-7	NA	CASSPWTSGPYEQYF	TGTGCCAGCAGCCCCTGGACTAGCGGCCCCTACGAGCAGTACTTC
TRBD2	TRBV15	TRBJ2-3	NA	CATSPGTKNTDTQYF	TGTGCCACCAGCCCCGGGACTAAAAACACAGATACGCAGTATTTT
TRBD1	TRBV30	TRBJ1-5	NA	CAWSRTGGHQPQHF	TGTGCCTGGAGTAGGACAGGGGGCCATCAGCCCCAGCATTTT
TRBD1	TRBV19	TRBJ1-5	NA	CAISRGGQGNQPQHF	TGTGCCATATCCAGAGGGGGACAGGGCAATCAGCCCCAGCATTTT
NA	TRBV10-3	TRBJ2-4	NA	CAISESGGQGNIQYF	TGTGCCATCAGTGAGTCCGGGGGGCAGGGAAACATTCAGTACTTC
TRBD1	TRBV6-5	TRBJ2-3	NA	CASSYIQGAEDTQYF	TGTGCCAGCAGTTACATCCAGGGGGCGGAAGATACGCAGTATTTT
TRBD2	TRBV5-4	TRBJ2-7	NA	CASSGGTNYEQYF	TGTGCCAGCAGCGGAGGGACTAACTACGAGCAGTACTTC
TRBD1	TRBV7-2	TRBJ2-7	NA	CASSIPGTGVNEQYF	TGTGCCAGCAGCATCCCCGGGACAGGGGTGAACGAGCAGTACTTC
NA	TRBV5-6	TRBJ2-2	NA	CASSLRGYGGELFF	TGTGCCAGCAGCTTACGAGGGTACGGAGGGGAGCTGTTTTTT
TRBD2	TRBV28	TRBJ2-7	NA	CASSFPLAGGPYEQYF	TGTGCCAGCAGTTTTCCGCTAGCGGGAGGACCCTACGAGCAGTACTTC
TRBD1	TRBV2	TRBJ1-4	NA	CASIGSKDRGRAKLFF	TGTGCCAGCATTGGGTCGAAAGACAGGGGTAGGGCAAAACTGTTTTTT
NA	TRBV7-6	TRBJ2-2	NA	CASSPLPRANTGELFF	TGTGCCAGCAGCCCACTCCCCAGGGCGAACACCGGGGAGCTGTTTTTT
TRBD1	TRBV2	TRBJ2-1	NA	CASRSNPGTGREQFF	TGTGCCAGCAGGTCGAACCCCGGGACAGGCCGAGAGCAGTTCTTC
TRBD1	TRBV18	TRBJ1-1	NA	CASSRQGDTVEAFF	TGTGCCAGCTCACGACAGGGTGACACAGTTGAAGCTTTCTTT
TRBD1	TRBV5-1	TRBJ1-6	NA	CASSRGTGANSPLHF	TGCGCCAGCAGTAGAGGGACAGGGGCGAATTCACCCCTCCACTTT
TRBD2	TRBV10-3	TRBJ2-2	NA	CASRGGLVGSGELFF	TGTGCCTCCCGGGGGGGACTAGTCGGTTCCGGGGAGCTGTTTTTT
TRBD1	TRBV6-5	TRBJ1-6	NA	CASSYATDRANSPLHF	TGTGCCAGCAGTTACGCAACGGACAGGGCAAATTCACCCCTCCACTTT
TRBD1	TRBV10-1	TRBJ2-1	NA	CARVVFSDRGLMDEQFF	TGCGCCAGGGTGGTATTTTCGGACAGGGGGCTTATGGATGAGCAGTTCTTC
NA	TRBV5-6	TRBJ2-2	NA	CASSGAAGRNGELFF	TGTGCCAGCAGTGGGGCGGCAGGGAGGAACGGGGAGCTGTTTTTT
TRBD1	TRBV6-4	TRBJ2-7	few	CASSDRDRSYEQYF	TGTGCCAGCAGTGACCGGGACAGATCCTACGAGCAGTACTTC
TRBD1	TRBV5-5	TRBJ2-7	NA	CASGPGQGVNEQYF	TGTGCCAGCGGCCCGGGACAGGGGGTCAACGAGCAGTACTTC
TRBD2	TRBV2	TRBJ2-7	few	CARGRAGAYEQYF	TGTGCCAGGGGGCGAGCGGGGGCCTACGAGCAGTACTTC
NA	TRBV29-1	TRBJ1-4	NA	CSVEDRSRGEKLFF	TGCAGCGTTGAAGACCGTTCGCGTGGTGAAAAACTGTTTTTT
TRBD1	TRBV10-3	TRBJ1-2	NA	CAISTGQGNYGYTF	TGTGCCATCAGTACTGGACAGGGGAACTATGGCTACACCTTC
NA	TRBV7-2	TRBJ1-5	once	CASSLGSDSNQPQHF	TGTGCCAGCAGCTTAGGCTCAGATAGCAATCAGCCCCAGCATTTT
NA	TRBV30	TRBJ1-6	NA	CACSPGRPSPLHF	TGTGCCTGCTCCCCAGGGAGGCCTTCACCCCTCCACTTT
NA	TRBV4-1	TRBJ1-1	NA	CASSQDRSAAEAFF	TGCGCCAGCAGCCAAGATAGGTCGGCGGCCGAAGCTTTCTTT
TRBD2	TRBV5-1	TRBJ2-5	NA	CASSPGGRQETQYF	TGCGCCAGCAGCCCGGGGGGGCGGCAAGAGACCCAGTACTTC
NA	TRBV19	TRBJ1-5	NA	CASSIEYSNQPQHF	TGTGCCAGTAGTATTGAGTATAGCAATCAGCCCCAGCATTTT
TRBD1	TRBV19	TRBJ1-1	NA	CASSTGQSFTEAFF	TGTGCCAGTAGTACGGGACAGTCTTTCACTGAAGCTTTCTTT
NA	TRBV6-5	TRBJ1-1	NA	CASSYTPQGSVTEAFF	TGTGCCAGCAGTTACACCCCCCAGGGGTCTGTCACTGAAGCTTTCTTT
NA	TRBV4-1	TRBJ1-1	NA	CASSRGGQMNTEAFF	TGCGCCAGCAGCCGCGGCGGACAGATGAACACTGAAGCTTTCTTT
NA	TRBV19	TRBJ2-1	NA	CASSIDPGLAEFF	TGTGCCAGTAGTATAGACCCCGGACTTGCGGAGTTCTTC
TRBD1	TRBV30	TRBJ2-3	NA	CAWEETGGPDTQYF	TGTGCCTGGGAAGAGACAGGGGGGCCAGATACGCAGTATTTT
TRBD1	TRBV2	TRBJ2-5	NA	CASRTGTEQETQYF	TGTGCCAGCAGGACAGGGACAGAGCAAGAGACCCAGTACTTC
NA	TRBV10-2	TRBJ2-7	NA	CASSDPVSEQYF	TGCGCCAGCAGTGATCCAGTTTCCGAGCAGTACTTC
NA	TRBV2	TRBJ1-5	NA	CASRPLAGENQPQHF	TGTGCCAGCAGACCCTTGGCGGGCGAGAATCAGCCCCAGCATTTT
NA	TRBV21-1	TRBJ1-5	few	CASSKDRGGSRQRPQHF	TGTGCCAGCAGCAAAGATAGGGGGGGGAGTCGACAACGGCCCCAGCATTTT
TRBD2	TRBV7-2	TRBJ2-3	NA	CASSLDQRERYF	TGTGCCAGCAGCTTAGACCAGCGGGAAAGGTATTTT
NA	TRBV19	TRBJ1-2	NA	CASSISGNYGYTF	TGTGCCAGTAGTATTTCAGGGAACTATGGCTACACCTTC
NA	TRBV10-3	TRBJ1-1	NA	CAISGSPTDSMNTEAFF	TGTGCCATCAGTGGATCACCTACGGACAGTATGAACACTGAAGCTTTCTTT
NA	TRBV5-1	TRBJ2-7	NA	CASSEAYEQYF	TGCGCCAGCAGCGAGGCCTACGAGCAGTACTTC
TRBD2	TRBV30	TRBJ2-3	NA	CAWSVLAGGSDTQYF	TGTGCCTGGAGTGTACTGGCGGGAGGCTCAGATACGCAGTATTTT
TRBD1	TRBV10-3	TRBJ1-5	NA	CASETGLSNQPQHF	TGTGCCTCTGAGACAGGGCTGAGCAATCAGCCCCAGCATTTT
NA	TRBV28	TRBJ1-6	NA	CASSLRLSSYNSPLHF	TGTGCCAGCAGTTTGAGGTTAAGCTCCTATAATTCACCCCTCCACTTT
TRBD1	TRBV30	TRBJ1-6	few	CAWTGTASSYNSPLHF	TGTGCCTGGACCGGGACAGCGAGCTCCTATAATTCACCCCTCCACTTT
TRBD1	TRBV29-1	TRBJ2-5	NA	CSVKGQGAVETQYF	TGCAGCGTCAAAGGACAGGGGGCGGTAGAGACCCAGTACTTC
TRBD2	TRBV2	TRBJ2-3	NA	CASSEELAVTDTQYF	TGTGCCAGCAGTGAAGAACTAGCGGTCACAGATACGCAGTATTTT
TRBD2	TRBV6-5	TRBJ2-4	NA	CASRRGGLKNIQYF	TGTGCCAGCAGGCGGGGGGGACTCAAAAACATTCAGTACTTC
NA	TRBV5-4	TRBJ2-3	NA	CASSSPDRLSTDTQYF	TGTGCCAGCAGCTCACCTGACAGGCTGAGCACAGATACGCAGTATTTT
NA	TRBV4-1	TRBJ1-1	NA	CASSQGATVNTEAFF	TGCGCCAGCAGCCAAGGGGCTACAGTGAACACTGAAGCTTTCTTT
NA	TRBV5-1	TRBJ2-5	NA	CASSLILAEETQYF	TGCGCCAGCAGCTTAATACTTGCGGAAGAGACCCAGTACTTC